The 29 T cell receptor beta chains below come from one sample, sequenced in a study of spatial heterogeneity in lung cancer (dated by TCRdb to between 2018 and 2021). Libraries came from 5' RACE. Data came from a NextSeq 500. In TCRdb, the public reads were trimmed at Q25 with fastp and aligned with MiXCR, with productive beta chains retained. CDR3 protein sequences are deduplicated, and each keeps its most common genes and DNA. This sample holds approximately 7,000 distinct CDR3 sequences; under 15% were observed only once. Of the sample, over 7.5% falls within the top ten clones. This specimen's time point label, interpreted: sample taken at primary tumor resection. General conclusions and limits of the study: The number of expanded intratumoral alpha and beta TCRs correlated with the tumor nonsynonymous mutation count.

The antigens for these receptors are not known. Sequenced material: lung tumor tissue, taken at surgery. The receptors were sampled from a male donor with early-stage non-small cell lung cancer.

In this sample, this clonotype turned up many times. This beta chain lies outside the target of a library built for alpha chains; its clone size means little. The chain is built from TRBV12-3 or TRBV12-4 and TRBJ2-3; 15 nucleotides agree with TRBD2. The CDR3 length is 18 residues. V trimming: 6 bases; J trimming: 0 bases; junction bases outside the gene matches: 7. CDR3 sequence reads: CASSWGLAGGSSTDTQYF. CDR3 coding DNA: TGTGCCAGCAGCTGGGGACTAGCGGGAGGATCGAGCACAGATACGCAGTATTTT.

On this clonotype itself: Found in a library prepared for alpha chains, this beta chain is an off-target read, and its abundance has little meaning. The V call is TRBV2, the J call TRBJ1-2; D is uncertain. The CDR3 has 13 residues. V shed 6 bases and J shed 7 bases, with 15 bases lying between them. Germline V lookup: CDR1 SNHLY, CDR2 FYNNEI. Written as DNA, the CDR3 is TGTGCCAGCAGAGGGCAGGCGATCCTTGGCTACACCTTC. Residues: CASRGQAILGYTF. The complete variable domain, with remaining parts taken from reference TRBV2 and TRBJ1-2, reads EPEVTQTPSHQVTQMGQEVILRCVPISNHLYFYWYRQILGQKVEFLVSFYNNEISEKSEIFDDQFSVERPDGSNFTLKIRSTKLEDSAMYFCASRGQAILGYTFGSGTRLTVV.

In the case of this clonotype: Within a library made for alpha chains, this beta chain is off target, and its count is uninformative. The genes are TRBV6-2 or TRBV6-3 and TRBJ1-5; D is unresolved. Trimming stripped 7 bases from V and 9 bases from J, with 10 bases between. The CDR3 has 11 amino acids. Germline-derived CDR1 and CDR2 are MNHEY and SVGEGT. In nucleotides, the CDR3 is TGTGCCAGCAATAATTGGGGGCCCCAGCATTTT. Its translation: CASNNWGPQHF.

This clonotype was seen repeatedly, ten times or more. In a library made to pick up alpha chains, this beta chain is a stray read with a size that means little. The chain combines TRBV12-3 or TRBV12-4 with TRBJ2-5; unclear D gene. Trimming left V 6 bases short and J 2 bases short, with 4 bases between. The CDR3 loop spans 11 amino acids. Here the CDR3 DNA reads TGTGCCAGCAGGATTCAAGAGACCCAGTACTTC. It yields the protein CASRIQETQYF.

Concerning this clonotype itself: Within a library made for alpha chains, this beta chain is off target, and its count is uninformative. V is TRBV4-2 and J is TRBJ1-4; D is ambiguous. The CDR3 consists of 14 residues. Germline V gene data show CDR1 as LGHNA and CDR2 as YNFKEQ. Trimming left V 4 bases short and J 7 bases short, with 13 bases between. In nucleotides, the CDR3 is TGTGCCAGCAGCCGATCAGCCGGGAGTGAAAAACTGTTTTTT. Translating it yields CASSRSAGSEKLFF.

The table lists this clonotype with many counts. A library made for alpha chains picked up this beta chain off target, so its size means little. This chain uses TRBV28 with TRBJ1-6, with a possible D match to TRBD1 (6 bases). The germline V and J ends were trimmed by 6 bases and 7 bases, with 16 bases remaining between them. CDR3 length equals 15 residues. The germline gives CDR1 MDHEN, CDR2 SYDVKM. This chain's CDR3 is CASSRQGTENSPLHF. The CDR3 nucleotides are TGTGCCAGCAGCCGCCAGGGGACGGAGAATTCACCCCTCCACTTT.

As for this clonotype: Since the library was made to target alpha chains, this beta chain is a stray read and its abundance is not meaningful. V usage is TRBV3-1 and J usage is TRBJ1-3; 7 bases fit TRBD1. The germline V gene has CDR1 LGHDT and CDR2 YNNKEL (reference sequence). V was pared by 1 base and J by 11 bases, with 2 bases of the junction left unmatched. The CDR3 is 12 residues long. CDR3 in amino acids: CASSQVQGAIYF. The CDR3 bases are TGTGCCAGCAGCCAAGTTCAGGGGGCCATATATTTT.

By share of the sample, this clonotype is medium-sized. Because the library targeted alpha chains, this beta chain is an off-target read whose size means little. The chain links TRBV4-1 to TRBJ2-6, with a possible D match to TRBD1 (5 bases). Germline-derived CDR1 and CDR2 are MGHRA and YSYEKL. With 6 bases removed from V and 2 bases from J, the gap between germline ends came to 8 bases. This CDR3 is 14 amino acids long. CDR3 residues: CASSVGAGANVLTF. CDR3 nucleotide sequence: TGCGCCAGCAGTGTAGGGGCTGGGGCCAACGTCCTGACTTTC.

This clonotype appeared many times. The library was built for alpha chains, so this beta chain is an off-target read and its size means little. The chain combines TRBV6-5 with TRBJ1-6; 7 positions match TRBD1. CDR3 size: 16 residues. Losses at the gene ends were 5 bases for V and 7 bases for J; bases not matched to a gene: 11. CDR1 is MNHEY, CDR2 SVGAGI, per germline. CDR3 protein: CASSKTGAGWNSPLHF. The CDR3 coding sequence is TGTGCCAGCAGTAAAACAGGGGCCGGGTGGAATTCACCCCTCCACTTT.

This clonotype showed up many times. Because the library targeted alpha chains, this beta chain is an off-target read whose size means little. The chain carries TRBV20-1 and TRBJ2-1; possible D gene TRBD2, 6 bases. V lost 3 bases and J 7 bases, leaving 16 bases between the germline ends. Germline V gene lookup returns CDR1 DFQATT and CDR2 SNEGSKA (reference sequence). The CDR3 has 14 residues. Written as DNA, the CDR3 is TGCAGTGCTAGTCTAGCCGGGGGTACGAATGAGCAGTTCTTC. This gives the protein CSASLAGGTNEQFF.

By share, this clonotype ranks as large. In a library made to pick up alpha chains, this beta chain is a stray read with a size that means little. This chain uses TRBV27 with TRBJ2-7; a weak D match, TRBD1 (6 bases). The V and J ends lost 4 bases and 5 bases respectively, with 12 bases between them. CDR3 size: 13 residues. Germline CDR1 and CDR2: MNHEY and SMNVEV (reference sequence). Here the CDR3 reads CASSWGQGNEQYV. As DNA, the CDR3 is TGTGCCAGCAGTTGGGGGCAGGGTAACGAGCAGTACGTC.

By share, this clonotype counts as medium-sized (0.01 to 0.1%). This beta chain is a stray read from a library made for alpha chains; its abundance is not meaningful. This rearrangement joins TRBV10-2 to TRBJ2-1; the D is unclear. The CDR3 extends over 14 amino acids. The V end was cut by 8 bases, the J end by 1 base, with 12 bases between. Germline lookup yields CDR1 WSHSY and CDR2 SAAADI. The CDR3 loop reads CASCMGPSYNEQFF. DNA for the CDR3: TGCGCCAGCTGTATGGGCCCTTCCTACAATGAGCAGTTCTTC.

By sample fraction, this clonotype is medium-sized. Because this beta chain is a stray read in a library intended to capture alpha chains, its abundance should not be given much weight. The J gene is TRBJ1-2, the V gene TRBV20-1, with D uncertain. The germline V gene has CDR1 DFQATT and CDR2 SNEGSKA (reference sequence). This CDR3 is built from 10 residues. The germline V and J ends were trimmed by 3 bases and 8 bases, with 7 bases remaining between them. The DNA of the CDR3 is TGCAGTGCTAGGTTTTACGGCTACACCTTC. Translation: CSARFYGYTF.

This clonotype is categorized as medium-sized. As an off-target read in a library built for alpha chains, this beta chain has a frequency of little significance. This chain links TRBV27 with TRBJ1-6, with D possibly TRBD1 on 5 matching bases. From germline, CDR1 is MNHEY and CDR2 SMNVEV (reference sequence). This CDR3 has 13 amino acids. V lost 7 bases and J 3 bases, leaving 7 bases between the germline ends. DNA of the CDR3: TGTGCCAGCACCAGGGACTATAATTCACCCCTCCACTTT. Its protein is CASTRDYNSPLHF.

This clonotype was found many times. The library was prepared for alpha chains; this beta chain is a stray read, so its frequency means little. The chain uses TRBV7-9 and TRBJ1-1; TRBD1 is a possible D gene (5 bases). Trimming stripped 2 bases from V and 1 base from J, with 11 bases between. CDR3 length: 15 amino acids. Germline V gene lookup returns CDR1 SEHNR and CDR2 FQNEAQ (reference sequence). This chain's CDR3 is CASSLTRQPNTEAFF. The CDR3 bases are TGTGCCAGCAGCTTAACCCGACAGCCGAACACTGAAGCTTTCTTT.

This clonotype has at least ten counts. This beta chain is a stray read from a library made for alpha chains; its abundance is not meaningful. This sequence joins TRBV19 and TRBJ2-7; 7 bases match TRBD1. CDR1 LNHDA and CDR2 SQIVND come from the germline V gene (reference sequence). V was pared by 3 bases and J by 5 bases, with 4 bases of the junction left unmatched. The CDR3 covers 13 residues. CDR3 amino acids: CASSIRQGNEQYF. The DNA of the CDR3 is TGTGCCAGTAGTATCCGACAGGGTAACGAGCAGTACTTC.

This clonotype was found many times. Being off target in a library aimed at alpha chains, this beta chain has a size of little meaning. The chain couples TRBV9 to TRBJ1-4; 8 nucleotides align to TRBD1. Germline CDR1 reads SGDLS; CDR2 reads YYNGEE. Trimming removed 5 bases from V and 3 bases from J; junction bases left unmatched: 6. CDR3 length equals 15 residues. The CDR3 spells CASSTGGAANEKLFF. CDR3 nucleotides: TGTGCCAGCAGTACAGGGGGTGCGGCTAATGAAAAACTGTTTTTT.

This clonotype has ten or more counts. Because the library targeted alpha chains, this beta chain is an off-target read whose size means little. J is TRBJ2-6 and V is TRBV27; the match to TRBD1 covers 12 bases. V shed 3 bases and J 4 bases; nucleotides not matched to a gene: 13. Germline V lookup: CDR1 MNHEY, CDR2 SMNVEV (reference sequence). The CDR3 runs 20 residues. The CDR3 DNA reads TGTGCCAGCAGTTTCCTGGTTGGGGGACAGGGGGCGCGAGGGGCCAACGTCCTGACTTTC. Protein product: CASSFLVGGQGARGANVLTF.

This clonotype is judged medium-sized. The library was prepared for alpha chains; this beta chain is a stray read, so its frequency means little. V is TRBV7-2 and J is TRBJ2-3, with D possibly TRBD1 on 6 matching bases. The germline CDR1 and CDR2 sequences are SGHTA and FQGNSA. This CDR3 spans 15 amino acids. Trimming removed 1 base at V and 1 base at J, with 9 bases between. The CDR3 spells CASSLGDTRTDTQYF. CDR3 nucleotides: TGTGCCAGCAGCTTAGGGGACACACGCACAGATACGCAGTATTTT.

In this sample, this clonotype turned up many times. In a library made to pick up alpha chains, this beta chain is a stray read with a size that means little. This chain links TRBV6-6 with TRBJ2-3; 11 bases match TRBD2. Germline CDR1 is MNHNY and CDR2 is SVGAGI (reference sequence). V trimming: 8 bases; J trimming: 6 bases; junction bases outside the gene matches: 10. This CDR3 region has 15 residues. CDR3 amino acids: CASRTGSGGADTQYF. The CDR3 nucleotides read TGTGCCAGCCGAACGGGTAGCGGGGGGGCGGATACGCAGTATTTT.

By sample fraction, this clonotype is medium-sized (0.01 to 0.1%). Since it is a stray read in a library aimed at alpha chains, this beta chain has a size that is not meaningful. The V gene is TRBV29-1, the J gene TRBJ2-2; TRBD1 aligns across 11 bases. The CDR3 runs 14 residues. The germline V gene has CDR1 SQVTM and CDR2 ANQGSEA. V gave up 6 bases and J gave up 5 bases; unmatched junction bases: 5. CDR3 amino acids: CSVGQGAGTGELFF. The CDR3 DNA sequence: TGCAGCGTCGGACAGGGGGCAGGAACCGGGGAGCTGTTTTTT.

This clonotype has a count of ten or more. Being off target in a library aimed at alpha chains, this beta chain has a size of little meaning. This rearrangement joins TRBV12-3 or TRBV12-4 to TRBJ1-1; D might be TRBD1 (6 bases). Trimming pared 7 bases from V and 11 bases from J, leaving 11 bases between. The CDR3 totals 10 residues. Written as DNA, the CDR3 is TGTGCCAGCAACAGGGTTAGGGCTTTCTTT. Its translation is CASNRVRAFF.

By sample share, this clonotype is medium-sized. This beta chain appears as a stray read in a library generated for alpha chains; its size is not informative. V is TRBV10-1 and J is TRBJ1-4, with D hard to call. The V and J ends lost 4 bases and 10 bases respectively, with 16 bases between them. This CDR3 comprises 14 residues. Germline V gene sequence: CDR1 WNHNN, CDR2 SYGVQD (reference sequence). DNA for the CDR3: TGCGCCAGCAGTGCAGGCGGGGTCGGCGGAAAACTGTTTTTT. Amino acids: CASSAGGVGGKLFF.

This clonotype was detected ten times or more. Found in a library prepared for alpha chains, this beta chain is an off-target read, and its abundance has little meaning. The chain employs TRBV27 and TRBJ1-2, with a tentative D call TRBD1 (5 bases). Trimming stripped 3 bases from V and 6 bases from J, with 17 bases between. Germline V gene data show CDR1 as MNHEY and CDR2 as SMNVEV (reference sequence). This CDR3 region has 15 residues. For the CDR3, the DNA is TGTGCCAGCAGTTTTGGGGGACGTTCTGTTGATGGCTACACCTTC. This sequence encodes CASSFGGRSVDGYTF.

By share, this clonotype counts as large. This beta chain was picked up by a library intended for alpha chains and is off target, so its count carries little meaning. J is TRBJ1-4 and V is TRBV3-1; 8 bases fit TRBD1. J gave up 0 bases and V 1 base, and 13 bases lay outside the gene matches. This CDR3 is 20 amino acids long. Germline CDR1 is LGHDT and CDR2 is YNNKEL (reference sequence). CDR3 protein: CASSQGGRGQGWTTNEKLFF. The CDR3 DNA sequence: TGTGCCAGCAGCCAAGGTGGACGTGGACAGGGTTGGACAACTAATGAAAAACTGTTTTTT.

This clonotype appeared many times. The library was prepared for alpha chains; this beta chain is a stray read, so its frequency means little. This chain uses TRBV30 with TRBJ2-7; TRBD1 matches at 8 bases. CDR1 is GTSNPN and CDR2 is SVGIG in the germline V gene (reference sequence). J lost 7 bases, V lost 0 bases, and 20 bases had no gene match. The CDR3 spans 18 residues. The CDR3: CAWSVLDRGFFGDREQYF. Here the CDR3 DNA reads TGTGCCTGGAGTGTACTTGACAGGGGTTTCTTCGGAGATCGAGAGCAGTACTTC.

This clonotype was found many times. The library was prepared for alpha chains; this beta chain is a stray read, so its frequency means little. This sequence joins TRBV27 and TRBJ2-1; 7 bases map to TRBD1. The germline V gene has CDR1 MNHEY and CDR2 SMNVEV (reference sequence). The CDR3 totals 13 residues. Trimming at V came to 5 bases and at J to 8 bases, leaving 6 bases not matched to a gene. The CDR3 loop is CASSHRGVYEQFF. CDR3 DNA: TGTGCCAGCAGTCACAGGGGTGTCTATGAGCAGTTCTTC.

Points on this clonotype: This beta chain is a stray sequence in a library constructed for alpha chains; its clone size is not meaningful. CDR3 loop: CASSVYSPLHF. CDR3 DNA sequence: TGTGCCAGCAGTGTATATTCACCCCTCCACTTT. This chain uses TRBV2 with TRBJ1-6; D gene ambiguous. The ends were cut back, 4 bases at V and 8 bases at J, with 3 bases in the middle. The germline CDR1 and CDR2 sequences are SNHLY and FYNNEI. CDR3 length: 11 amino acids.

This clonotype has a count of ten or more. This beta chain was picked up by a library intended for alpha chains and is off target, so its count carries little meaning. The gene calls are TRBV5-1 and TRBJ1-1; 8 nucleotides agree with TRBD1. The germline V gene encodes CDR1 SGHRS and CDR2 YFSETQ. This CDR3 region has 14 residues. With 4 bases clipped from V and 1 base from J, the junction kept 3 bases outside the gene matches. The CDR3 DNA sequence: TGCGCCAGCAGCAGTGGACAGGGGAACACTGAAGCTTTCTTT. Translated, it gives CASSSGQGNTEAFF.